This TCR beta chain was identified in a study of blood T cell repertoires in COVID-19. As for the study in general: From the United States, Italy and Spain came samples of acute and convalescent COVID-19. In each case, the material was cDNA or gDNA derived from T cells, B-cell-depleted T cells, or PBMCs.

Clones were sequenced by immunoSEQ multiplex PCR, and TCRdb holds only the in-frame ones, with some missing. Of 200,000 or so clones in the sample, around nine tenths are singletons; the top ten hold 0.7% to 0.85%. This receptor was taken from a man in his sixties with COVID-19, enrolled during active disease. Sample: peripheral blood.

CDR3 amino acids: CASSAGQGMNTEAFF. The CDR3 DNA reads as TGCGCCAGCAGCGCCGGACAGGGCATGAACACTGAAGCTTTCTTT. V gene TRBV5-1 combines with J gene TRBJ1-1; 8 positions agree with TRBD1. There are 15 residues in the CDR3. V was pared by 4 bases and J by 0 bases, with 5 bases of the junction left unmatched. Looked up from germline, CDR1 is SGHRS and CDR2 is YFSETQ. Full variable domain (rest looked up from reference TRBV5-1 and TRBJ1-1): KAGVTQTPRYLIKTRGQQVTLSCSPISGHRSVSWYQQTPGQGLQFLFEYFSETQRNKGNFPGRFSGRQFSNSRSEMNVSTLELGDSALYLCASSAGQGMNTEAFFGQGTRLTVV.